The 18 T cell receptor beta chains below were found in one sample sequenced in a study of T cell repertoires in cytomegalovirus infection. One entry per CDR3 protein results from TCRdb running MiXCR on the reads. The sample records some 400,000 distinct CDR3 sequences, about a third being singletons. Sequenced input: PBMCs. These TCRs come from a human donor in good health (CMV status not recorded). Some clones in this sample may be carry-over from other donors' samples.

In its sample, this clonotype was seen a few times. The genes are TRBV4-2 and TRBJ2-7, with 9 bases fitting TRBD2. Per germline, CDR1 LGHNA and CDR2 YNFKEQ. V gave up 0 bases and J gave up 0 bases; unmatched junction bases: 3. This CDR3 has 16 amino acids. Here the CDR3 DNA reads TGTGCCAGCAGCCAAGATTTTAGCGGGGGCTCCTACGAGCAGTACTTC. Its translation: CASSQDFSGGSYEQYF.

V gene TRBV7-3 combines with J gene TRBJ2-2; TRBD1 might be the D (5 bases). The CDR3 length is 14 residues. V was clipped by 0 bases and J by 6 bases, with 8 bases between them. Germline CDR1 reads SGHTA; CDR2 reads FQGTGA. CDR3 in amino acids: CASSLTGAAGELFF. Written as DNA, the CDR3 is TGTGCCAGCAGCTTAACAGGGGCTGCCGGGGAGCTGTTTTTT.

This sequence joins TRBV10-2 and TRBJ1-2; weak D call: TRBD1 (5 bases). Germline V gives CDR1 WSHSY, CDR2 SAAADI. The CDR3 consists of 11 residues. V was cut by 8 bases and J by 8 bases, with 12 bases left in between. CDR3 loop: CASGSGEGYTF. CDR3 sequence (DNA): TGCGCCAGCGGTTCGGGGGAAGGCTACACCTTC.

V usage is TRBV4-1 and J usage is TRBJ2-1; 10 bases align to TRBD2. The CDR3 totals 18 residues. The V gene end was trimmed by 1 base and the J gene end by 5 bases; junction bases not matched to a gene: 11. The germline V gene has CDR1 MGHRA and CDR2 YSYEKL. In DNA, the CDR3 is TGCGCCAGCAGCCAAGCCGGGGCTAGCGGGGGACCCAACAATGAGCAGTTCTTC. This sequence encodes CASSQAGASGGPNNEQFF.

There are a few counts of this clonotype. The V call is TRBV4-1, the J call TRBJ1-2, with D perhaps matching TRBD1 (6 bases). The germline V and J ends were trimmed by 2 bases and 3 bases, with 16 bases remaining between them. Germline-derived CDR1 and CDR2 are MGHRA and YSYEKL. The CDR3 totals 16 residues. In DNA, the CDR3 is TGCGCCAGCAGCCAAACGGGACAAGACCCTTACTATGGCTACACCTTC. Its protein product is CASSQTGQDPYYGYTF.

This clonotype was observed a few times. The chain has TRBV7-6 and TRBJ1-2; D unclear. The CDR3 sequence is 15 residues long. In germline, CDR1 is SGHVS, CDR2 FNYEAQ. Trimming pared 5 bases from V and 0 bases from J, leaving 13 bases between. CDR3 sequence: CASSNLKDPNYGYTF. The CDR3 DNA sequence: TGTGCCAGCAGCAACCTCAAGGACCCTAACTATGGCTACACCTTC.

In DNA form, the CDR3 reads TGTGCCACCAGCAGAGTGAAAGGGACTAACACTGAAGCTTTCTTT. Translating gives CATSRVKGTNTEAFF. The chain is built from TRBV15 and TRBJ1-1; weak D call: TRBD1 (5 bases). The V gene's germline CDR1 is LNHNV and CDR2 YYDKDF (reference sequence). Between the trimmed V and J ends, which lost 1 base and 2 bases, there was a span of 11 bases. The CDR3 extends over 15 amino acids.

CDR3 residues: CASTIGQANTGELFF. The CDR3 DNA sequence: TGTGCCAGCACCATAGGACAGGCGAACACCGGGGAGCTGTTTTTT. The chain couples TRBV9 to TRBJ2-2; 7 bases match TRBD1. Germline V gene data show CDR1 as SGDLS and CDR2 as YYNGEE. The CDR3 sequence is 15 residues long. The V and J ends lost 6 bases and 0 bases, in that order; junction bases with no gene match: 5.

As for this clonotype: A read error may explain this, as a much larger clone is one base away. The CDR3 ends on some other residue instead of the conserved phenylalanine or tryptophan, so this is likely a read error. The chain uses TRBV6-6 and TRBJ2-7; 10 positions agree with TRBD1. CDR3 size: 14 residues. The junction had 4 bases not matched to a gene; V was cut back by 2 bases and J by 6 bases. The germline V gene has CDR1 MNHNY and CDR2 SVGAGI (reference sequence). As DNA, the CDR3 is TGTGCCAGCAGTTACGGCGGGACAGGGGCCGAGCAGTACTTA. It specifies CASSYGGTGAEQYL.

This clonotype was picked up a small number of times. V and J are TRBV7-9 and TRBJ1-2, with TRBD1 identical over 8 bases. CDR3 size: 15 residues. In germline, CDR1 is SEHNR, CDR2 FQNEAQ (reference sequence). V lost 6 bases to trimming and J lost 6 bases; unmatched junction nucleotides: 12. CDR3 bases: TGTGCCAGCAGACAAACAGGGGGATTACCCCATGGCTACACCTTC. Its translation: CASRQTGGLPHGYTF. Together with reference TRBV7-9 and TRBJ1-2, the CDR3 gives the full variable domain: DTGVSQNPRHKITKRGQNVTFRCDPISEHNRLYWYRQTLGQGPEFLTYFQNEAQLEKSRLLSDRFSAERPKGSFSTLEIQRTEQGDSAMYLCASRQTGGLPHGYTFGSGTRLTVV.

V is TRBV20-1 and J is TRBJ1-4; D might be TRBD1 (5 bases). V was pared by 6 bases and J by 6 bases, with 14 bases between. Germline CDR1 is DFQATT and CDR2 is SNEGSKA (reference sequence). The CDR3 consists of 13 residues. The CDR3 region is CSARDARDEKLFF. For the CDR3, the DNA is TGCAGTGCCAGGGATGCCCGTGATGAAAAACTGTTTTTT.

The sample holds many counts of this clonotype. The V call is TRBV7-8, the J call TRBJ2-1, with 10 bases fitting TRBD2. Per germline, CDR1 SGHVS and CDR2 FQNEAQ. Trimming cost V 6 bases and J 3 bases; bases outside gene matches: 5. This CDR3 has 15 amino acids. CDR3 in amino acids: CASSLSGGGYNEQFF. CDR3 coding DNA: TGTGCCAGCAGTCTAAGCGGGGGGGGCTACAATGAGCAGTTCTTC.

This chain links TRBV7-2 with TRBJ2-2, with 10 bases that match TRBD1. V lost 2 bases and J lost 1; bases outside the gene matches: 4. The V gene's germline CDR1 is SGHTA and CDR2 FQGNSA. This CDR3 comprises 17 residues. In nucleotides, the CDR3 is TGTGCCAGCAGCTTACCAGGGACAGGGGTGAACACCGGGGAGCTGTTTTTT. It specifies CASSLPGTGVNTGELFF.

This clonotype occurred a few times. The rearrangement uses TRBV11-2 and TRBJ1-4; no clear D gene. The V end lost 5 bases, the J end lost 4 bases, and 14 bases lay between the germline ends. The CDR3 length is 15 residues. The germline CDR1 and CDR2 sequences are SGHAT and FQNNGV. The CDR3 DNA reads TGTGCCAGCAGCCCCACAAGGACCCTTAATGAAAAACTGTTTTTT. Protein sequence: CASSPTRTLNEKLFF.

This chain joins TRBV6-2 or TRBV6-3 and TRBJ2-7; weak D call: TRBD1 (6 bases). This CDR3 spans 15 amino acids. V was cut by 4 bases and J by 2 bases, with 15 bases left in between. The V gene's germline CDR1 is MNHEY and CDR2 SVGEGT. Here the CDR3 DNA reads TGTGCCAGCAGTTCCCACGGGACACTCCCCTACGAGCAGTACTTC. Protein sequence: CASSSHGTLPYEQYF.

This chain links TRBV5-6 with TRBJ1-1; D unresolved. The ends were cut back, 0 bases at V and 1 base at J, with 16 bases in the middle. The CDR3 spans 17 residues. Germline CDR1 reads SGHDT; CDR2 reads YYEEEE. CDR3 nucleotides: TGTGCCAGCAGCTTGGTTTCCGGTATCCTCTCGAACACTGAAGCTTTCTTT. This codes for CASSLVSGILSNTEAFF. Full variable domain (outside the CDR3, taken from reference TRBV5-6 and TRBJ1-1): DAGVTQSPTHLIKTRGQQVTLRCSPKSGHDTVSWYQQALGQGPQFIFQYYEEEERQRGNFPDRFSGHQFPNYSSELNVNALLLGDSALYLCASSLVSGILSNTEAFFGQGTRLTVV.

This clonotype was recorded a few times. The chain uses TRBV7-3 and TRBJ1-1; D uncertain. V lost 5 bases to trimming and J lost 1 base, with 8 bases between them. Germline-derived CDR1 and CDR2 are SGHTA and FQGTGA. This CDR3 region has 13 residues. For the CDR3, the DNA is TGTGCCAGCAGCACGACTAGGAACACTGAAGCTTTCTTT. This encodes CASSTTRNTEAFF.

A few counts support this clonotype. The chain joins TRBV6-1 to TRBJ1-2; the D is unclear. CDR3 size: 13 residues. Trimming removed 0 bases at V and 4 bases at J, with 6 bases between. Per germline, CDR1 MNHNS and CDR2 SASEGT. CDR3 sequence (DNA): TGTGCCAGCAGTGAAGCGTGGGGCTATGGCTACACCTTC. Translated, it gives CASSEAWGYGYTF.